A selection of T cell receptor beta chains follows, all from one sample in a study of shared clonotypes between healthy human individuals. Using immunoSEQ multiplex PCR, the repertoire was profiled, and TCRdb retains in-frame clones only, with some absent. The sample contains some 1,900,000 clones, less than 95% of which appear only once. What was sequenced was naive CD8+ T cells sorted from blood. These receptors all come from a young man in good health. CDR3s include the opening cysteine and the closing phenylalanine or tryptophan. Each record gives: J gene, D gene, V gene, clone size, CDR3 DNA, CDR3 protein. The D gene is left open where the match is weak. Size is omitted from some rows. Given values are once, few, many or a class for expanded clones.

J: TRBJ2-7; D: TRBD1; V: TRBV2; size: .; DNA: TGTGCCAGCAGAGGGACAGGGAGGAACGAGCAGTACTTC; CDR3: CASRGTGRNEQYF
J: TRBJ2-7; D: .; V: TRBV7-9; size: .; DNA: TGTGCCAGCAGCTTATCGGGACAAGCCTACGAGCAGTACTTC; CDR3: CASSLSGQAYEQYF
J: TRBJ1-5; D: TRBD1; V: TRBV14; size: .; DNA: TGTGCCAGCAGCCAAGGTCCGGCAGGGGGCTCCAATCAGCCCCAGCATTTT; CDR3: CASSQGPAGGSNQPQHF
J: TRBJ2-2; D: .; V: TRBV28; size: .; DNA: TGTGCCAGCACCCCCCTTTCTACGAACACCGGGGAGCTGTTTTTT; CDR3: CASTPLSTNTGELFF
J: TRBJ2-3; D: TRBD2; V: TRBV9; size: .; DNA: TGTGCCAGCAGCCCAGGACTAGCGGGCGACACAGATACGCAGTATTTT; CDR3: CASSPGLAGDTDTQYF
J: TRBJ2-7; D: TRBD1; V: TRBV29-1; size: .; DNA: TGCAGCGTTGAGTTTGGGACAGGGGGCAACGAGCAGTACTTC; CDR3: CSVEFGTGGNEQYF
J: TRBJ2-2; D: .; V: TRBV19; size: .; DNA: TGTGCCAGTAGCCCCCTGTTTCAGGACACCGGGGAGCTGTTTTTT; CDR3: CASSPLFQDTGELFF
J: TRBJ2-5; D: .; V: TRBV4-3; size: once; DNA: TGCGCCAGCAGCCAAGGTTTCGACACCACTCGAGAGACCCAGTACTTC; CDR3: CASSQGFDTTRETQYF
J: TRBJ2-7; D: .; V: TRBV7-9; size: .; DNA: TGTGCCAGCAGCTTACCAGCAACCTACGAGCAGTACTTC; CDR3: CASSLPATYEQYF
J: TRBJ1-1; D: .; V: TRBV12-5; size: once; DNA: TGTGCTAGTGGTTTAGGCTTCGGGACTATGAACACTGAAGCTTTCTTT; CDR3: CASGLGFGTMNTEAFF
J: TRBJ1-2; D: .; V: TRBV10-3; size: .; DNA: TGTGCCATCAGTGAATGGGGGCGCGATATGGGCTACACCTTC; CDR3: CAISEWGRDMGYTF
J: TRBJ2-1; D: .; V: TRBV5-1; size: .; DNA: TGCGCCAGCAGCTCCTTCGACTACTCCTACAATGAGCAGTTCTTC; CDR3: CASSSFDYSYNEQFF
J: TRBJ2-2; D: .; V: TRBV6-5; size: .; DNA: TGTGCCAGCAGTTATACGACCACCGGGGAGCTGTTTTTT; CDR3: CASSYTTTGELFF
J: TRBJ2-1; D: .; V: TRBV11-2; size: .; DNA: TGTGCCAGCGCCTATGAGGAGAGCTCCTACAATGAGCAGTTCTTC; CDR3: CASAYEESSYNEQFF
J: TRBJ2-7; D: .; V: TRBV27; size: .; DNA: TGTGCCAGCAGTTTATCCTTCGGACAGACTCGGTCCTACGAGCAGTACTTC; CDR3: CASSLSFGQTRSYEQYF
J: TRBJ2-3; D: .; V: TRBV5-1; size: once; DNA: TGCGCCAGCAGCTTGGTCCTAGCGACTAGCACAGATACGCAGTATTTT; CDR3: CASSLVLATSTDTQYF
J: TRBJ2-7; D: .; V: TRBV7-8; size: .; DNA: TGTGCCAGCAGCCTCGGGGGGCCAGACTACGAGCAGTACTTC; CDR3: CASSLGGPDYEQYF
J: TRBJ2-7; D: .; V: TRBV4-1; size: few; DNA: TGCGCCAGCAGCCAAGCTTACGGTTACGAGCAGTACTTC; CDR3: CASSQAYGYEQYF
J: TRBJ1-4; D: .; V: TRBV11-2; size: .; DNA: TGTGCCAGCAGCGGGGGAGAGGACACAGATAATGAAAAACTGTTTTTT; CDR3: CASSGGEDTDNEKLFF
J: TRBJ2-5; D: TRBD1; V: TRBV5-4; size: .; DNA: TGTGCCAGCAGCTACGACAGGGGGGAGACCCAGTACTTC; CDR3: CASSYDRGETQYF
J: TRBJ1-3; D: .; V: TRBV5-6; size: .; DNA: TGTGCCAGCAGCTTGATGAGTAAAGTCGGAAACACCATATATTTT; CDR3: CASSLMSKVGNTIYF
J: TRBJ2-1; D: TRBD2; V: TRBV7-9; size: once; DNA: TGTGCCAGCAGCGCCGGGACTAGCGCCTACAATGAGCAGTTCTTC; CDR3: CASSAGTSAYNEQFF
J: TRBJ2-2; D: TRBD1; V: TRBV5-1; size: .; DNA: TGCGCCAGCAGCTACCCATTTACGACAGGGGTGAACACCGGGGAGCTGTTTTTT; CDR3: CASSYPFTTGVNTGELFF
J: TRBJ2-7; D: TRBD2; V: TRBV4-1; size: .; DNA: TGCGCCAGCAGCCAAGTTTTTTCCGGGAGGAGCTCCTACGAGCAGTACTTC; CDR3: CASSQVFSGRSSYEQYF
J: TRBJ1-2; D: TRBD1; V: TRBV4-1; size: .; DNA: TGCGCCAGCAGCCAACGACAGGGGAGCTATGGCTACACCTTC; CDR3: CASSQRQGSYGYTF
J: TRBJ2-7; D: .; V: TRBV7-9; size: .; DNA: TGTGCCAGCACCAATTCCCCGGACAGCTACGAGCAGTACTTC; CDR3: CASTNSPDSYEQYF
J: TRBJ1-1; D: .; V: TRBV13; size: .; DNA: TGTGCCAGCAGCTTAGTCAGGGGCGCCGGCACTGAAGCTTTCTTT; CDR3: CASSLVRGAGTEAFF
J: TRBJ1-5; D: .; V: TRBV5-4; size: few; DNA: TGTGCCAGCAGCTTGGGGGTGGGGCCCCAGCATTTT; CDR3: CASSLGVGPQHF
J: TRBJ2-3; D: .; V: TRBV2; size: .; DNA: TGTGCCAGCAGTGAAAGCTTAGTTCTGGCAGATACGCAGTATTTT; CDR3: CASSESLVLADTQYF
J: TRBJ2-1; D: .; V: TRBV7-2; size: .; DNA: TGTGCCAGCAGCTCTACGGGGCCCGTAGAGTTCTTC; CDR3: CASSSTGPVEFF
J: TRBJ2-7; D: TRBD2; V: TRBV7-9; size: .; DNA: TGTGCCAGCAGCTTTCCCGAGCGGGGGGCCTACGAGCAGTACTTC; CDR3: CASSFPERGAYEQYF
J: TRBJ2-7; D: .; V: TRBV2; size: few; DNA: TGTGCCAGCAGTGAGAGCTCCTACGAGCAGTACTTC; CDR3: CASSESSYEQYF
J: TRBJ2-3; D: .; V: TRBV6-4; size: .; DNA: TGTGCCAGCAGTGACTTCAAGAGGGATACGCAGTATTTT; CDR3: CASSDFKRDTQYF
J: TRBJ1-5; D: TRBD1; V: TRBV10-2; size: .; DNA: TGCGCCAGCAGTGACAGGACAGGGAATCAGCCCCAGCATTTT; CDR3: CASSDRTGNQPQHF
J: TRBJ2-7; D: .; V: TRBV6-5; size: .; DNA: TGTGCCAGCAGTTACTCGACCGGATTGGAGCAGTACTTC; CDR3: CASSYSTGLEQYF
J: TRBJ2-6; D: TRBD1; V: TRBV4-3; size: .; DNA: TGCGCCAGCAGCCAAGGGACAGGGGAATCCAACGTCCTGACTTTC; CDR3: CASSQGTGESNVLTF
J: TRBJ2-7; D: .; V: TRBV7-8; size: .; DNA: TGTGCCAGCAGCTTAGGCAGAGCCTACGAGCAGTACTTC; CDR3: CASSLGRAYEQYF
J: TRBJ2-7; D: .; V: TRBV20-1; size: .; DNA: TGCAGTGCTAGATCTGGACACGAGTACTTC; CDR3: CSARSGHEYF
J: TRBJ2-7; D: .; V: TRBV5-4; size: .; DNA: TGTGCCAGCAGCTTGGGTTGGGACGAGCAGTACTTC; CDR3: CASSLGWDEQYF
J: TRBJ2-2; D: .; V: TRBV7-9; size: .; DNA: TGTGCCAGCAGCCCCGGCGCAGGGGCGAACACCGGGGAGCTGTTTTTT; CDR3: CASSPGAGANTGELFF
J: TRBJ1-2; D: TRBD1; V: TRBV27; size: .; DNA: TGTGCCAGCAGTCCGGGGACAGGGATACTTCTTGACTATGGCTACACCTTC; CDR3: CASSPGTGILLDYGYTF
J: TRBJ2-7; D: TRBD2; V: TRBV19; size: .; DNA: TGTGCCAGTAGTGCCGGGACTAACTACGAGCAGTACTTC; CDR3: CASSAGTNYEQYF
J: TRBJ2-3; D: TRBD2; V: TRBV7-7; size: .; DNA: TGTGCTAGCAGCCAACCCAGGGCGGGAGTCACAGATACGCAGTATTTT; CDR3: CASSQPRAGVTDTQYF
J: TRBJ2-7; D: .; V: TRBV15; size: .; DNA: TGTGCCACCAGCCCGGGACACCTCTCCTACGAGCAGTACTTC; CDR3: CATSPGHLSYEQYF
J: TRBJ2-1; D: .; V: TRBV4-3; size: .; DNA: TGCGCCAGCAGCCAAGAAAGGGGCTTATACAATGAGCAGTTCTTC; CDR3: CASSQERGLYNEQFF
J: TRBJ2-5; D: .; V: TRBV7-8; size: .; DNA: TGTGCCAGCAGCTTGGTGGGGGAAGAGACCCAGTACTTC; CDR3: CASSLVGEETQYF
J: TRBJ2-7; D: .; V: TRBV5-1; size: .; DNA: TGCGCCAGCAGCTTGGTGGGGGTCATCCCATACGAGCAGTACTTC; CDR3: CASSLVGVIPYEQYF